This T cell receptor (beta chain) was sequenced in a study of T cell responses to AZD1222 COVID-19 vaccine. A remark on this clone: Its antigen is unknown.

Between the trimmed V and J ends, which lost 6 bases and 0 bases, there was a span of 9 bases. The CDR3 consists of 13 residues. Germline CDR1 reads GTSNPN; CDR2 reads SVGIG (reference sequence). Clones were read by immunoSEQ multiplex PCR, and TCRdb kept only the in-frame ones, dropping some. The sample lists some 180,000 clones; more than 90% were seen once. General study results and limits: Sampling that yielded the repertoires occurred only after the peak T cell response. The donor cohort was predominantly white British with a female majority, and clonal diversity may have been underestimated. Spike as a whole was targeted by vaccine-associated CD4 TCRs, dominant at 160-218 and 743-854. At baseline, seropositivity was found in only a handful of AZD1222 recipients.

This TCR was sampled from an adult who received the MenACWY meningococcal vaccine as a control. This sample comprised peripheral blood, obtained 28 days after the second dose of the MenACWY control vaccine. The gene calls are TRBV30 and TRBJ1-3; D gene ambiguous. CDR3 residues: CACNVGSGNTIYF. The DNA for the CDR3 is TGTGCCTGCAACGTGGGCTCTGGAAACACCATATATTTT.